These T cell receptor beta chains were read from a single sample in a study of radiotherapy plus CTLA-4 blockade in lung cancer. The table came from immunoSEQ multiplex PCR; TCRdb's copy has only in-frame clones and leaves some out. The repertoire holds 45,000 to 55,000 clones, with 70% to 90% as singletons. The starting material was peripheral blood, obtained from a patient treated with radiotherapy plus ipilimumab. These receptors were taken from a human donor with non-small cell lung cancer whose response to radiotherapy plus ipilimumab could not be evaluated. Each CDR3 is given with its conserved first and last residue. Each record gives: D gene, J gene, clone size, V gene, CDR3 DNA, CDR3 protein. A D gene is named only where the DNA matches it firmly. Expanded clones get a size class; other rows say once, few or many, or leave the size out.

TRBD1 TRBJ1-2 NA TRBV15 TGTGCCACCAGCAGCGCCGGGACAGGGATGGGAGCTAACTATGGCTACACCTTC CATSSAGTGMGANYGYTF
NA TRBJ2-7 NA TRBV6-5 TGTGCCAGCAGTGACTCCAGGGTTGGCGAGCAGTACTTC CASSDSRVGEQYF
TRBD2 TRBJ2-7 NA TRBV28 TGTGCCAGCAGTTTATTTCTAGCGGGTGCTAGTCAGTACTTC CASSLFLAGASQYF
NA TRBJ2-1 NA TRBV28 TGTGCCAGCAGTCCCGGGACATTCCCCGGTGGCGAGCAGTTCTTC CASSPGTFPGGEQFF
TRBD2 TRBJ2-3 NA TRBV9 TGTGCCAGCAGCTTCGCGGGGGGGAGCACAGATACGCAGTATTTT CASSFAGGSTDTQYF
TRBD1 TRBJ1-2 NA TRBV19 TGTGCCAGTAGTCCCGCAGGACAGGGCTATGGCTACACCTTC CASSPAGQGYGYTF
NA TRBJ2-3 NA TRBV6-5 TGTGCCAGCAGTTACTTGCCGTCGAGGGATACGCAGTATTTT CASSYLPSRDTQYF
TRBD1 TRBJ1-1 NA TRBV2 TGTGCCAGCAGTGGGGACAGGATGGGAGACACTGAAGCTTTCTTT CASSGDRMGDTEAFF
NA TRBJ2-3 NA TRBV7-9 TGTGCCGACAGAGACTCGGAGAGGTCGGATACGCAGTATTTT CADRDSERSDTQYF
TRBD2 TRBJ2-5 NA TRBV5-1 TGCGCCAGCAGCTTGGCCGGGACTAGCGGGGGGGCCGAGACCCAGTACTTC CASSLAGTSGGAETQYF
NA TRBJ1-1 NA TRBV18 TGTGCCAGCTCCCCGGGTGGGAGGCAGGGTCCCACTGAAGCTTTCTTT CASSPGGRQGPTEAFF
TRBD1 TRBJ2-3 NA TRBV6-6 TGTGCCAGCAGACTCGGACAGGGGGTGGTAGATACGCAGTATTTT CASRLGQGVVDTQYF
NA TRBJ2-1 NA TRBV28 TGTGCCAGCACCCCGACAGGATACAATGAGCAGTTCTTC CASTPTGYNEQFF
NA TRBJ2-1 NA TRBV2 TGTGCCAGCAGTCCCCGTGGGGCCGCGGAGACAGCGCTCTACAATGAGCAGTTCTTC CASSPRGAAETALYNEQFF
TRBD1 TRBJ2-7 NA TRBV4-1 TGCGCCAGCAGCCAAGACAGGGGGTACGAGCAGTACTTC CASSQDRGYEQYF
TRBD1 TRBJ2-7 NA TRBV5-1 TGCGCCAGCAGCTTCCGGCCGACAGGGGAGGCCGAGCAGTACTTC CASSFRPTGEAEQYF
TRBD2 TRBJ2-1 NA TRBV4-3 TGCGCCAGCAGCCAAGACCACCCATATGAGAGCGGGGGCCAGAATGAGCAGTTCTTC CASSQDHPYESGGQNEQFF
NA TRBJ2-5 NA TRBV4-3 TGCGCCAGCAGCCTTGCGGAGGGGGAGACCCAGTACTTC CASSLAEGETQYF
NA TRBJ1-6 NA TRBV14 TGTGCCAGCAGCCAAGGGGGGGTCTATAATTCACCCCTCCACTTT CASSQGGVYNSPLHF
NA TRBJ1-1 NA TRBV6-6 TGTGCCAGCAGTTGGGGGGGTGGCACTGAAGCTTTCTTT CASSWGGGTEAFF
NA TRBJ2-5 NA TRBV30 TGTGCCTGGAACGTAGGGGGGGGAGAGACCCAGTACTTC CAWNVGGGETQYF
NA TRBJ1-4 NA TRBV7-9 TGTGCCAGCAGCTCACAACTTTACAGGGAGGGGGAAAAACTGTTTTTT CASSSQLYREGEKLFF
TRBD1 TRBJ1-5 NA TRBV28 TGTGCCAGTAGTTTACAGGGGGCGGGCAATCAGCCCCAGCATTTT CASSLQGAGNQPQHF
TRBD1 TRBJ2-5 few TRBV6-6 TGTGCCAGCACCAGTACAGGGGACCGAGAGACCCAGTACTTC CASTSTGDRETQYF
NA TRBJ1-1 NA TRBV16 TGTGCCAGCAGCCAATCTGGAGGGAGCCGCGACTTT CASSQSGGSRDF
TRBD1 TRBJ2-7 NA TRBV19 TGTGCCAGTAGTCCAGCACCTGGACAGGGGGCCTACGAGCAGTACTTC CASSPAPGQGAYEQYF
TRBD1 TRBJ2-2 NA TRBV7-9 TGTGCCAGCGATAGGACAGGTCGTACCGGGGAGCTGTTTTTT CASDRTGRTGELFF
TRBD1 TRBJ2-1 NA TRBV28 TGTGCCAGCAGTTTATCGGGACAGGGAGCAGATGAGCAGTTCTTC CASSLSGQGADEQFF
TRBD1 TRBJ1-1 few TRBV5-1 TGCGCCAGCAGCTTGGGACCGGGACAGGAAGCTTTCTTT CASSLGPGQEAFF
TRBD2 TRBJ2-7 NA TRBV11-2 TGTGCCAGCAGCATCAGACTAGCGGGGGGCGGGTACGAGCAGTACTTC CASSIRLAGGGYEQYF
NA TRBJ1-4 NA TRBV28 TGTGCCAGCAGTTCGACAGGACCTAATGAAAAACTGTTTTTT CASSSTGPNEKLFF
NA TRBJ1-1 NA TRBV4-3 TGCGCCAGCAGCCAAGATCCGGGGGACACTGAAGCTTTCTTT CASSQDPGDTEAFF
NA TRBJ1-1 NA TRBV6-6 TGTGCCAGCAGTCCCTGGGGGGGGTTCACTGAAGCTTTCTTT CASSPWGGFTEAFF
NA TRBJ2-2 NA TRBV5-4 TGTGCCAGCAGCTTTCGGGGTTCCACCGGGGAGCTGTTTTTT CASSFRGSTGELFF
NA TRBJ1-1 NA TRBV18 TGTGCCAGCTCACGCGGACAAAGGGTTGGGGCTGAAGCTTTCTTT CASSRGQRVGAEAFF
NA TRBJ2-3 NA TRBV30 TGTGCCTGGAGCGGTGAGACAGATACGCAGTATTTT CAWSGETDTQYF
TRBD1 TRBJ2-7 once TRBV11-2 TGTGCCAGCAGCTTATCTGGGGGACAGGGGTCCTCCTACGAGCAGTACTTC CASSLSGGQGSSYEQYF
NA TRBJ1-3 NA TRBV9 TGTGCCAGCAGCGTAGCGTCAGGCCTTACTGGAAACACCATATATTTT CASSVASGLTGNTIYF
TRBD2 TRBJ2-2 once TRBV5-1 TGCGCCAGCAGCTCCCCACGGGGGGGAGGGACCGGGGAGCTGTTTTTT CASSSPRGGGTGELFF
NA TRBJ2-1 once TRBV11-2 TGTGCCAGCAGCTTACGTCGGGGGAATGAGCAGTTCTTC CASSLRRGNEQFF